Each of the 5 T cell receptor beta chains below was sequenced from the same sample in a study of cytomegalovirus exposure and HLA in healthy donors. The PCR used 60 Vbeta and 13 Jbeta primers. Measured with immunoSEQ multiplex PCR; TCRdb has only the in-frame clones, and not every one. Of roughly 90,000 clones in the sample, over 65% are singletons; the top ten hold 4.6%. Sample: PBMCs. These receptors originate from a woman aged 40 to 49 in good health and CMV-seropositive.

The chain is built from TRBV6-1 and TRBJ2-5; 8 nucleotides agree with TRBD2. The CDR3 length is 15 residues. Germline-derived CDR1 and CDR2 are MNHNS and SASEGT. The V segment lost 1 base and the J segment 1 base; nucleotides outside the gene matches: 2. The CDR3: CASSEGAGGQETQYF. The CDR3 DNA reads TGTGCCAGCAGTGAAGGTGCGGGGGGCCAAGAGACCCAGTACTTC.

This clone was counted once. The genes are TRBV7-2 and TRBJ2-1, with TRBD1 matching over 9 bases. CDR3 length equals 13 residues. Germline V CDR1 and CDR2: SGHTA, FQGNSA. V was clipped by 4 bases and J by 9 bases; unmatched bases: 4. CDR3 bases: TGTGCCAGCAGCTCTTCGGACAGGGGTGAGCAGTTCTTC. As protein: CASSSSDRGEQFF.

The V gene is TRBV28, the J gene TRBJ2-3; TRBD2 agrees at 7 bases. Germline-derived CDR1 and CDR2 are MDHEN and SYDVKM. V gave up 11 bases and J gave up 2 bases; unmatched junction bases: 4. This CDR3 comprises 12 residues. CDR3 protein: CAVAGPTDTQYF. CDR3 DNA: TGTGCCGTAGCGGGCCCCACAGATACGCAGTATTTT.

This chain links TRBV7-3 with TRBJ2-1; a possible D gene is TRBD1 (5 bases). This CDR3 is 15 amino acids long. The germline V gene has CDR1 SGHTA and CDR2 FQGTGA. Trimming shortened V by 3 bases and J by 4 bases, and 13 bases separated the two germline ends. CDR3 amino acids: CASSLKTAIYNEQFF. The CDR3, as DNA: TGTGCCAGCAGCTTGAAGACAGCAATATACAATGAGCAGTTCTTC.

The chain uses TRBV7-6 and TRBJ1-5; D is possibly TRBD1 (5 bases). Germline V gene lookup returns CDR1 SGHVS and CDR2 FNYEAQ. V was cut by 0 bases and J by 9 bases, with 12 bases left in between. CDR3 length: 14 residues. CDR3 sequence (DNA): TGTGCCAGCAGCTTAGCTGGGGGGACCTCGCCCCAGCATTTT. Protein sequence: CASSLAGGTSPQHF.